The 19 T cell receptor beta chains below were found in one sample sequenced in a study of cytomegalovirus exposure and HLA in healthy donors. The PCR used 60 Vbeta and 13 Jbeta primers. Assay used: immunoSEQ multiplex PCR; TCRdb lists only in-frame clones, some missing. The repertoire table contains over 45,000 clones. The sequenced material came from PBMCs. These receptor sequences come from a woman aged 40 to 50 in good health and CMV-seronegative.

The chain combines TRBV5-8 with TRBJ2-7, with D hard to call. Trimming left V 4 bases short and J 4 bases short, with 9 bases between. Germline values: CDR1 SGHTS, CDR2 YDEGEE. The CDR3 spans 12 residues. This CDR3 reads CASSQNAYEQYF. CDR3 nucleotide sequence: TGTGCCAGCAGCCAAAATGCGTACGAGCAGTACTTC.

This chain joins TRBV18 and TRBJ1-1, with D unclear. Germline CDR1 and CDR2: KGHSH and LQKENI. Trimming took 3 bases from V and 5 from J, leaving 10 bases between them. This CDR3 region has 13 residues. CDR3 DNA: TGTGCCAGCTCACCCTTTACGGGGACTGAAGCTTTCTTT. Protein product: CASSPFTGTEAFF.

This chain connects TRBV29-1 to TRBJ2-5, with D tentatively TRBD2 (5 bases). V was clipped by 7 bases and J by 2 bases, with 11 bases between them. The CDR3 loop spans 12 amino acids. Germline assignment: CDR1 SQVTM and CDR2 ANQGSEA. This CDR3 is CSARGVQETQYF. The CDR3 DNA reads TGCAGCGCACGGGGAGTTCAAGAGACCCAGTACTTC.

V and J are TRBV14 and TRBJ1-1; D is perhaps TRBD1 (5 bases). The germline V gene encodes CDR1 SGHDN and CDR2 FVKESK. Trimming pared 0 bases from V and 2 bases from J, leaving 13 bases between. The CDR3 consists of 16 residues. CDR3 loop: CASSQDLGQGNTEAFF. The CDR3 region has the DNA TGTGCCAGCAGCCAAGACTTGGGCCAGGGTAACACTGAAGCTTTCTTT.

The CDR3 DNA sequence: TGTGCCAGCAGAAGTAGCTCCTATAATTCACCCCTCCACTTT. Translating it yields CASRSSSYNSPLHF. The genes are TRBV13 and TRBJ1-6; D gene ambiguous. The germline V gene encodes CDR1 PRHDT and CDR2 FYEKMQ (reference sequence). V was cut by 6 bases and J by 0 bases, with 6 bases left in between. The CDR3 consists of 14 residues. Full variable domain (remainder filled in from reference TRBV13 and TRBJ1-6): AAGVIQSPRHLIKEKRETATLKCYPIPRHDTVYWYQQGPGQDPQFLISFYEKMQSDKGSIPDRFSAQQFSDYHSELNMSSLELGDSALYFCASRSSSYNSPLHFGNGTRLTVT.

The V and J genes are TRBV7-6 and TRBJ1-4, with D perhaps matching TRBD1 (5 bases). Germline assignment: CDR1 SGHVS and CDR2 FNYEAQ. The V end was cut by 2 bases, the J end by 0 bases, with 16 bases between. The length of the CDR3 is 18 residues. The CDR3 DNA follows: TGTGCCAGCAGCTTAAGGAACAGGCGCATAGCAACTAATGAAAAACTGTTTTTT. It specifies CASSLRNRRIATNEKLFF.

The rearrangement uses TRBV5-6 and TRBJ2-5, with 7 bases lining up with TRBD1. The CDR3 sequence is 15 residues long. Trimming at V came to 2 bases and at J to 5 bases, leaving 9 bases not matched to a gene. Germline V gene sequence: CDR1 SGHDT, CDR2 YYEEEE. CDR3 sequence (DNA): TGTGCCAGCAGCTTTCCCACAGGGGCTGGGGAGACCCAGTACTTC. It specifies CASSFPTGAGETQYF.

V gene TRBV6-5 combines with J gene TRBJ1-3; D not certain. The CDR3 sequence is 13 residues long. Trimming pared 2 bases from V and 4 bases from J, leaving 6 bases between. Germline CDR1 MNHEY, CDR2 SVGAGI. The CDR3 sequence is CASSYPGGNTIYF. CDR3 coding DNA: TGTGCCAGCAGTTACCCCGGGGGAAACACCATATATTTT.

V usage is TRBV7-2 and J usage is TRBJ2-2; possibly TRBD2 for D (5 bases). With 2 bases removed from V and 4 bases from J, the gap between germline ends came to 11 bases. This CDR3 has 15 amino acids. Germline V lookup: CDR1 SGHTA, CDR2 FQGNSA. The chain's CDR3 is CASSLRDLGTGELFF. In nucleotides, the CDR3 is TGTGCCAGCAGCTTACGGGATTTAGGCACCGGGGAGCTGTTTTTT.

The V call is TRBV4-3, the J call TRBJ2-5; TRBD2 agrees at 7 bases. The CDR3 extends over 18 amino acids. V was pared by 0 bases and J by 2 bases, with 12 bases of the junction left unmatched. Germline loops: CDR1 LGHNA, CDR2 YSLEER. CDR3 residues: CASSQDREAGLLQETQYF. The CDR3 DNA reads TGCGCCAGCAGCCAAGATCGGGAAGCGGGGTTACTACAAGAGACCCAGTACTTC.

DNA of the CDR3: TGTGCCAGCAGTTTGGGAGGTGAGCAGTTCTTC. It is translated as CASSLGGEQFF. This chain joins TRBV6-5 and TRBJ2-1; D possibly corresponds to TRBD2 (6 bases). V was cut by 4 bases and J by 9 bases, with 7 bases left in between. The CDR3 runs to 11 residues. Germline CDR1 is MNHEY and CDR2 is SVGAGI.

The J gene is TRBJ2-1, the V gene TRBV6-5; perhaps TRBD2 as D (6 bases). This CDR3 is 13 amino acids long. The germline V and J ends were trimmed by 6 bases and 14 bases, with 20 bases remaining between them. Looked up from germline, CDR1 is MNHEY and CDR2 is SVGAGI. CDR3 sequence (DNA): TGTGCCAGCAGACCGGGAGCCCGAGTAGTTGAGTTCTTC. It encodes CASRPGARVVEFF.

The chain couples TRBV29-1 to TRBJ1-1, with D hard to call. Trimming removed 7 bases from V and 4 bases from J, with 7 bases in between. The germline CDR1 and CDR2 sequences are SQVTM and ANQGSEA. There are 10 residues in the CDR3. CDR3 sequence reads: CSARSTEAFF. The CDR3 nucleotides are TGCAGCGCCAGAAGCACTGAAGCTTTCTTT.

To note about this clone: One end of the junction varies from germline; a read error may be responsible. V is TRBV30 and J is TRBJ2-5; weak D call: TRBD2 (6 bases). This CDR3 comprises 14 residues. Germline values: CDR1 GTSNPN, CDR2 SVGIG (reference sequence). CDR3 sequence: CAWSVGGAGENQYF. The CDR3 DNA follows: TGTGCCTGGAGTGTAGGAGGGGCCGGAGAGAACCAGTACTTC.

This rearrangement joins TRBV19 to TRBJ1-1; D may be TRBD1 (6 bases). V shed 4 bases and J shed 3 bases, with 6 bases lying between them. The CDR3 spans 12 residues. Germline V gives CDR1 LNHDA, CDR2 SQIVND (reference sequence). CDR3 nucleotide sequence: TGTGCCAGTAGTAAGGGGGACACTGAAGCTTTCTTT. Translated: CASSKGDTEAFF.

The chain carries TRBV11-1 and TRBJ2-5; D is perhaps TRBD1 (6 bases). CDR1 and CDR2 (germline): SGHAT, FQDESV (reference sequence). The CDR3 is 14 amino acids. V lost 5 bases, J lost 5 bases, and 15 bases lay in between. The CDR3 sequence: CASSRTGGEETQYF. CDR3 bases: TGTGCCAGCAGCCGAACTGGGGGCGAGGAGACCCAGTACTTC.

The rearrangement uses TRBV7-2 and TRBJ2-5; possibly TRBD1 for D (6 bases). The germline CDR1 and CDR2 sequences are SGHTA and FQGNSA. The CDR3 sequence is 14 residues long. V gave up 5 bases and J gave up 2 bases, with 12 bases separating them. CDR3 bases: TGTGCCAGCAGCAGGAACAGGGATCAAGAGACCCAGTACTTC. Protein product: CASSRNRDQETQYF.

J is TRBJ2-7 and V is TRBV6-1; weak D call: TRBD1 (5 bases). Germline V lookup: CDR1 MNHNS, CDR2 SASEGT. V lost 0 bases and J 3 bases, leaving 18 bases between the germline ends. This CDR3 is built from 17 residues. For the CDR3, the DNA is TGTGCCAGCAGTGAAGCGCTTCCTAGGCAGGGAAACTACGAGCAGTACTTC. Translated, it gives CASSEALPRQGNYEQYF.

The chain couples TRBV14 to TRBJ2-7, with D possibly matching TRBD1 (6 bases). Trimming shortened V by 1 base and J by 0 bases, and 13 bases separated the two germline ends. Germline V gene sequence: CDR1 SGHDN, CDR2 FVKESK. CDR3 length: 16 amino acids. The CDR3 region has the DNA TGTGCCAGCAGCCAAGTGGCCGGGACACCCTCCTACGAGCAGTACTTC. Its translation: CASSQVAGTPSYEQYF.